The TCR beta chain described here comes from a study of cytotoxic CD8 clonotypes in ibrutinib-treated CLL. Study details: There were about 10 relapsed/refractory patients and around 15 treatment-naive patients, and around 17 were IGHV unmutated.

The protocol was immunoSEQ multiplex PCR, while the TCRdb copy is restricted to in-frame clones and leaves out a portion. Among roughly 250,000 clones, 70% were seen once, and the ten largest hold 15%. TCR beta libraries used around 2.2 micrograms of DNA from cryopreserved PBMCs. A word on this clone: What it binds is not known.

Overall study results and limits: Public clonotypes showed up rarely, and on treatment they shrank or held steady. Relative to age-matched healthy donors, clonality at baseline was higher, and it tracked circulating CD8+ T-cell counts.

V lost 0 bases, J lost 2 bases, and 8 bases lay in between. CDR1 SGHTA and CDR2 FQGTGA come from the germline V gene. This CDR3 has 14 residues. The input for sequencing was PBMCs, taken after 24 months of ibrutinib treatment. The TCR was taken from a human donor with chronic lymphocytic leukemia. The genes are TRBV7-3 and TRBJ2-7; no definite D call. CDR3 DNA sequence: TGTGCCAGCAGCTTAACTCCGGGTACCTACGAGCAGTACTTC. It yields the protein CASSLTPGTYEQYF.